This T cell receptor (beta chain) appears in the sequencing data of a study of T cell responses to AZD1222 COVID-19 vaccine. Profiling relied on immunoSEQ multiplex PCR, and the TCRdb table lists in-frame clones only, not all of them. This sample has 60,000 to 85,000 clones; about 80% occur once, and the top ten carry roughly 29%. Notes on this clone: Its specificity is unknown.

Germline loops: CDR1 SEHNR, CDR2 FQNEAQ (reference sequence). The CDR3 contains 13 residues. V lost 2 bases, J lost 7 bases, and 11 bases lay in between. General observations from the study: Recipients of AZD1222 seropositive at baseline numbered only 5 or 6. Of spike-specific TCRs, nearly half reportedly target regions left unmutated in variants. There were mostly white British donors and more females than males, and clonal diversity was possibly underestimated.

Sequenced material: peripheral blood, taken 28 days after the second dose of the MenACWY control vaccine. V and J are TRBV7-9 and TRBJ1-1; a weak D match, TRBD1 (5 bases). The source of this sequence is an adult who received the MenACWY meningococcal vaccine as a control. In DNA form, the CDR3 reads TGTGCCAGCAGCTTAATGGAGGGACTTGAAGCTTTCTTT. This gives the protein CASSLMEGLEAFF.